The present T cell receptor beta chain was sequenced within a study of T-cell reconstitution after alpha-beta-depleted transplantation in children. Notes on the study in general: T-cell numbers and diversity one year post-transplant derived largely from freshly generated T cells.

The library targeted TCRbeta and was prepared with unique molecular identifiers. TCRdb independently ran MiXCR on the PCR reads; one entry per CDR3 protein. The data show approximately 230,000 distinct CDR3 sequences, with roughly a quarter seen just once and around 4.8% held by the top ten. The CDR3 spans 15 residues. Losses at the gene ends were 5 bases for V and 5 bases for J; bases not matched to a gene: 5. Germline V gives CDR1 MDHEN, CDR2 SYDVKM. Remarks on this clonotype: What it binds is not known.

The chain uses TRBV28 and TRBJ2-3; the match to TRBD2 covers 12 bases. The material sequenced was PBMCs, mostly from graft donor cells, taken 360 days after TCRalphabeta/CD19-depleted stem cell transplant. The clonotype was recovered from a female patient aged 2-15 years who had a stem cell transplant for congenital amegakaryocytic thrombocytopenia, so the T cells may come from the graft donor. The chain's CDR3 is CASSLAGGEEDTQYF. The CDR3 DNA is TGTGCCAGCAGTCTAGCGGGAGGGGAGGAAGATACGCAGTATTTT.